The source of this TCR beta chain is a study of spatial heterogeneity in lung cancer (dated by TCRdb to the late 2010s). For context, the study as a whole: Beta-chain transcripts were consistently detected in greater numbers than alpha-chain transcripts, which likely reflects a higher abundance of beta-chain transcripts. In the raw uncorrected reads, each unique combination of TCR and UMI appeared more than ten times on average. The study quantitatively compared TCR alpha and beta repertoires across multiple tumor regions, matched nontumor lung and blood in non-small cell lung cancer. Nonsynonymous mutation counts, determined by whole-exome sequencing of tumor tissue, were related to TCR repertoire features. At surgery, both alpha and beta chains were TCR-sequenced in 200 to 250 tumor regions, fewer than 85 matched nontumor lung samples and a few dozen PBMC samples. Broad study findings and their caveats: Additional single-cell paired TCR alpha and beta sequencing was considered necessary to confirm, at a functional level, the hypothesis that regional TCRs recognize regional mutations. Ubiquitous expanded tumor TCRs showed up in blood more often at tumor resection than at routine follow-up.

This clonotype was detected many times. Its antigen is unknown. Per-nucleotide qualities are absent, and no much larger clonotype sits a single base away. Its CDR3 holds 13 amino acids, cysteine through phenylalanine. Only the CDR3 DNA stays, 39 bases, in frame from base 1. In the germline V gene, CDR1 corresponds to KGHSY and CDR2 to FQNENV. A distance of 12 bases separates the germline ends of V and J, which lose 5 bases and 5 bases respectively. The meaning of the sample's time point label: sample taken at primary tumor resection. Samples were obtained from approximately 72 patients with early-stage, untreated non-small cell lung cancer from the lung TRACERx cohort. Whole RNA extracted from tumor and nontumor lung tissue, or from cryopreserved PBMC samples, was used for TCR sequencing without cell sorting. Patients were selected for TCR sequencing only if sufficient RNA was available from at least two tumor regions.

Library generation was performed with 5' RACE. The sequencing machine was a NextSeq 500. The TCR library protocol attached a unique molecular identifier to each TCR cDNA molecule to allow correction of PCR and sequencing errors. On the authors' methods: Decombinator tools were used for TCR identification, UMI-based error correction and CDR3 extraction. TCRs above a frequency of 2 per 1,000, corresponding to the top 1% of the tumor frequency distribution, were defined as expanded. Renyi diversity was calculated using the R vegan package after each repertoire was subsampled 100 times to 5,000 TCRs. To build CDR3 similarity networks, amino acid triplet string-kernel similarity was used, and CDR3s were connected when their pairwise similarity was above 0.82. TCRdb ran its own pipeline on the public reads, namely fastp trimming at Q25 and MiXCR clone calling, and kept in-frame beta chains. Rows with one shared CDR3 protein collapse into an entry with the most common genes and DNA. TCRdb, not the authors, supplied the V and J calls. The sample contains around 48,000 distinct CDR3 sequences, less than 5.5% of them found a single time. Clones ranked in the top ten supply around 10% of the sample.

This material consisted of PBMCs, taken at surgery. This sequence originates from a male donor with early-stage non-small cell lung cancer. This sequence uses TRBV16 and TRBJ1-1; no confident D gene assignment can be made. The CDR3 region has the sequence CASSADPETEAFF. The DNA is TGTGCCAGCAGCGCTGACCCGGAAACTGAAGCTTTCTTT.